This is a list of T cell receptor beta chains from one sample in a study of blood T cell repertoires in COVID-19. Sequencing used immunoSEQ multiplex PCR; TCRdb keeps in-frame clones, though not all of them. The sample yields around 330,000 clones, 80% to 90% seen once. Sequencing was performed on PBMCs or T cells enriched from blood (not recorded which). These receptors all come from a woman aged 18-29 years who had recovered from COVID-19. Both conserved end residues are part of each CDR3. The D gene is left open where the match is weak.

d_gene | j_gene | v_gene | len | CDR3aa
. | TRBJ1-4 | TRBV2 | 19 | CASSEDIFGNLSTNEKLFF
TRBD2 | TRBJ2-2 | TRBV19 | 14 | CASKRGGLTGELFF
. | TRBJ2-3 | TRBV4-2 | 14 | CASSQSLSADTQYF
TRBD1 | TRBJ2-7 | TRBV11-3 | 14 | CASSLTGETYEQYF
TRBD2 | TRBJ2-5 | TRBV6-5 | 13 | CASRLAGQETQYF
. | TRBJ2-3 | TRBV5-1 | 14 | CASSLAGGTDTQYF
. | TRBJ1-1 | TRBV5-4 | 15 | CASSLLAGLNTEAFF
. | TRBJ1-2 | TRBV11-1 | 15 | CASSPEIQGSYGYTF
. | TRBJ1-1 | TRBV9 | 13 | CASSLGINTEAFF
. | TRBJ2-3 | TRBV6-5 | 15 | CASSYSGVAGDTQYF
TRBD2 | TRBJ2-1 | TRBV3-1/TRBV3-2 | 16 | CASSHPASGRWNEQFF
TRBD1 | TRBJ2-3 | TRBV5-1 | 16 | CASSRDREIRADTQYF
. | TRBJ2-5 | TRBV24-1 | 14 | CATSDPPGQETQYF
TRBD2 | TRBJ2-1 | TRBV11-3 | 18 | CASSLTRSSGTAYNEQFF
TRBD1 | TRBJ1-2 | TRBV7-9 | 17 | CASSSRVQGAFLYGYTF
. | TRBJ1-4 | TRBV28 | 14 | CASSLGGAGEKLFF
. | TRBJ2-3 | TRBV15 | 13 | CATSRERTDTQYF
. | TRBJ1-3 | TRBV7-2 | 16 | CASSLGVGGSGNTIYF
TRBD1 | TRBJ2-4 | TRBV19 | 17 | CASSILGTGGAGSIQYF